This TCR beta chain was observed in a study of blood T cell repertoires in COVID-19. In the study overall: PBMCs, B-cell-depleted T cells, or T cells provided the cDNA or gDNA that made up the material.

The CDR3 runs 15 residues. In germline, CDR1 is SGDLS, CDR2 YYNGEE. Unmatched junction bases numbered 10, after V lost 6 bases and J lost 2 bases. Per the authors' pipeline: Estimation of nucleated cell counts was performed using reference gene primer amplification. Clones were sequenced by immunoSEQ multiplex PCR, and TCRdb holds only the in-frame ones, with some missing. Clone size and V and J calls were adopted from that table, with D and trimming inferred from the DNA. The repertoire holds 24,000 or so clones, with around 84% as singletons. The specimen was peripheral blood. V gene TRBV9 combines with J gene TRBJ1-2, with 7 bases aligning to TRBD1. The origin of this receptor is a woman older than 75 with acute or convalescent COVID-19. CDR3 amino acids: CASTKTGSGNYGYTF. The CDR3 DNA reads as TGTGCCAGCACCAAGACAGGGAGTGGGAACTATGGCTACACCTTC.